These 21 T cell receptor beta chains came from one sample sequenced in a study of blood T cell repertoires in COVID-19. Assay: immunoSEQ multiplex PCR; the TCRdb copy retains only in-frame clones and omits some. Of 110,000 to 150,000 clones listed, 70% to 90% are singletons. Sequencing input: PBMCs or T cells enriched from blood (not recorded which). The source of these receptors is a woman aged 35 to 49 who had recovered from COVID-19.

The chain has TRBV5-1 and TRBJ1-1; the match to TRBD1 covers 10 bases. Trimming removed 4 bases from V and 5 bases from J; junction bases left unmatched: 8. CDR1 SGHRS and CDR2 YFSETQ come from the germline V gene. CDR3 length: 15 residues. CDR3 in amino acids: CASSLTGGSMTEAFF. CDR3 DNA: TGCGCCAGCAGCCTGACAGGGGGCTCAATGACTGAAGCTTTCTTT.

The rearrangement joins TRBV3-1 (or the pseudogene TRBV3-2) to TRBJ2-1; 11 nucleotides match TRBD2. Trimming at V came to 2 bases and at J to 4 bases, leaving 1 base not matched to a gene. Per germline, CDR1 LGHDT and CDR2 YNNKEL (reference sequence). The CDR3 loop spans 15 amino acids. The CDR3 is CASSQRTSGYNEQFF. The CDR3 nucleotides read TGTGCCAGCAGCCAACGGACTAGCGGGTACAATGAGCAGTTCTTC.

This chain uses TRBV6-1 with TRBJ1-1; maybe TRBD1 (5 bases). The ends were cut back, 7 bases at V and 4 bases at J, with 16 bases in the middle. The germline gives CDR1 MNHNS, CDR2 SASEGT. The CDR3 is made up of 14 amino acids. The CDR3 bases are TGTGCCAGCACCCCGGCCATAAGGGGCACTGAAGCTTTCTTT. Its translation is CASTPAIRGTEAFF.

The chain has TRBV7-8 and TRBJ2-5; 9 nucleotides line up with TRBD2. The CDR3 totals 16 residues. V was clipped by 7 bases and J by 1 base; unmatched bases: 10. Germline V gene sequence: CDR1 SGHVS, CDR2 FQNEAQ. In DNA, the CDR3 is TGTGCCAGCACCCCAGGGGCGGGAGGGCCCCAAGAGACCCAGTACTTC. Translation: CASTPGAGGPQETQYF. Filled out from reference TRBV7-8 and TRBJ2-5, the complete variable domain reads GAGVSQSPRYKVAKRGQDVALRCDPISGHVSLFWYQQALGQGPEFLTYFQNEAQLDKSGLPSDRFFAERPEGSVSTLKIQRTQQEDSAVYLCASTPGAGGPQETQYFGPGTRLLVL.

The genes are TRBV12-3 or TRBV12-4 and TRBJ2-7, with a tentative D call TRBD1 (6 bases). V gave up 6 bases and J gave up 3 bases, with 9 bases separating them. This CDR3 is 12 amino acids long. CDR3: CASSQDSYEQYF. The CDR3 DNA reads TGTGCCAGCAGCCAGGACAGCTACGAGCAGTACTTC.

The chain is built from TRBV9 and TRBJ2-6; D is perhaps TRBD1 (6 bases). The germline V gene has CDR1 SGDLS and CDR2 YYNGEE. The V gene lost 4 bases and the J gene lost 0 bases, with 20 bases spanning the gap. The CDR3 extends over 19 amino acids. The CDR3 region has the DNA TGTGCCAGCAGCACAACCCGGGACACTTCTTACTCTGGGGCCAACGTCCTGACTTTC. Translating it yields CASSTTRDTSYSGANVLTF.

The V and J genes are TRBV7-8 and TRBJ2-1; the D gene is possibly TRBD2 (6 bases). V was clipped by 2 bases and J by 9 bases, with 11 bases between them. This CDR3 has 13 amino acids. Germline values: CDR1 SGHVS, CDR2 FQNEAQ. The CDR3 here is CASSLWGRIEQFF. CDR3 nucleotides: TGTGCCAGCAGCTTATGGGGGAGGATTGAGCAGTTCTTC.

V is TRBV5-1 and J is TRBJ2-5; 9 bases match TRBD1. The junction had 7 bases not matched to a gene; V was cut back by 0 bases and J by 4 bases. Germline V gene lookup returns CDR1 SGHRS and CDR2 YFSETQ. This CDR3 is built from 16 residues. CDR3 in DNA: TGCGCCAGCAGCTTGGAAGCTTTGGACAGGGGAGAGACCCAGTACTTC. Translated: CASSLEALDRGETQYF.

The rearrangement joins TRBV2 to TRBJ1-1, with TRBD1 matching over 11 bases. Germline V lookup: CDR1 SNHLY, CDR2 FYNNEI. CDR3 length: 17 residues. Trimming took 6 bases from V and 0 from J; bases not matched to a gene: 9. The CDR3 sequence: CASSVPSGQGVNTEAFF. CDR3 coding DNA: TGTGCCAGCAGCGTACCTTCGGGACAGGGGGTGAACACTGAAGCTTTCTTT.

The V and J genes are TRBV4-1 and TRBJ2-1; TRBD1 agrees at 7 bases. The CDR3 totals 15 residues. V lost 1 base and J lost 0; bases outside the gene matches: 0. Germline CDR1 is MGHRA and CDR2 is YSYEKL. The CDR3 sequence: CASSQGTGSYNEQFF. In DNA, the CDR3 is TGCGCCAGCAGCCAAGGGACAGGCTCCTACAATGAGCAGTTCTTC.

This clone occurred a few times. The chain carries TRBV14 and TRBJ2-5, with 7 bases aligning to TRBD2. With V trimmed by 5 bases and J by 5 bases, 5 bases remained unmatched. Looked up from germline, CDR1 is SGHDN and CDR2 is FVKESK. CDR3 length: 13 amino acids. As DNA, the CDR3 is TGTGCCAGCAGCTCCCTCGGGGGGGAGACCCAGTACTTC. Its protein product is CASSSLGGETQYF.

The V and J genes are TRBV28 and TRBJ2-2; D gene uncertain. V dropped 2 bases and J dropped 0 bases, with 7 bases sitting between them. The CDR3 totals 15 residues. CDR1 is MDHEN, CDR2 SYDVKM, per germline. The CDR3 loop reads CASSLGETNTGELFF. Written as DNA, the CDR3 is TGTGCCAGCAGTTTAGGTGAGACGAACACCGGGGAGCTGTTTTTT.

The genes are TRBV19 and TRBJ1-5, with TRBD1 identical over 11 bases. Unmatched junction bases numbered 5, after V lost 4 bases and J lost 6 bases. Germline CDR1 LNHDA, CDR2 SQIVND (reference sequence). This CDR3 has 15 residues. CDR3: CASSRPGQGVQPQHF. CDR3 bases: TGTGCCAGTAGTAGACCGGGACAGGGGGTTCAGCCCCAGCATTTT.

The chain employs TRBV4-1 and TRBJ1-4; 7 nucleotides line up with TRBD1. V dropped 0 bases and J dropped 10; count of bases not matched to a gene: 11. The CDR3 consists of 16 residues. CDR1 and CDR2 from the germline V gene are MGHRA and YSYEKL. CDR3 nucleotides: TGCGCCAGCAGCCAAGATCTGGAAGGGGGCGCCGGAAAACTGTTTTTT. It translates to CASSQDLEGGAGKLFF.

This clone showed up just once. The gene calls are TRBV3-1 (or the pseudogene TRBV3-2) and TRBJ2-7; D is perhaps TRBD2 (5 bases). CDR1 LGHDT and CDR2 YNNKEL come from the germline V gene (reference sequence). CDR3 size: 15 residues. V was clipped by 3 bases and J by 7 bases, with 19 bases between them. The CDR3 DNA reads as TGTGCCAGCAGCCAGATGGGCGGGTCCTCGGGTGAGCAGTACTTC. The encoded protein is CASSQMGGSSGEQYF.

The chain joins TRBV9 to TRBJ2-2, with D possibly being TRBD2 (5 bases). The germline CDR1 and CDR2 sequences are SGDLS and YYNGEE. V shed 3 bases and J shed 5 bases, with 8 bases lying between them. The CDR3 spans 13 residues. Here the CDR3 reads CASSAGSTGELFF. Here the CDR3 DNA reads TGTGCCAGCAGCGCGGGGAGTACCGGGGAGCTGTTTTTT.

This clone was observed many times. The chain carries TRBV11-2 and TRBJ2-5; TRBD2 is a possible D gene (5 bases). Germline assignment: CDR1 SGHAT and CDR2 FQNNGV. Trimming pared 7 bases from V and 5 bases from J, leaving 14 bases between. The CDR3 sequence is 13 residues long. DNA of the CDR3: TGTGCCAGCAAGTGGGCGGGCGGGGAGACCCAGTACTTC. This encodes CASKWAGGETQYF.

This chain joins TRBV6-5 and TRBJ1-2; D call uncertain. V was shortened by 0 bases and J by 6 bases, with 14 bases between the two germline ends. CDR1 MNHEY and CDR2 SVGAGI come from the germline V gene. This CDR3 is 15 amino acids long. CDR3 bases: TGTGCCAGCAGTTACTCGAGCCCCCTAGCGGATGGCTACACCTTC. Protein sequence: CASSYSSPLADGYTF.

This chain connects TRBV6-5 to TRBJ2-7, with 12 bases that match TRBD2. CDR3 length equals 15 residues. Trimming removed 5 bases from V and 9 bases from J; junction bases left unmatched: 11. The germline gives CDR1 MNHEY, CDR2 SVGAGI. DNA for the CDR3: TGTGCCAGCAGTCAACTAGCGGGAGGTCGACAGGGGCAGTACTTC. Translated, it gives CASSQLAGGRQGQYF.

This chain links TRBV27 with TRBJ2-3, with 9 bases lining up with TRBD2. CDR1 and CDR2 from the germline V gene are MNHEY and SMNVEV (reference sequence). Unmatched junction bases numbered 5, after V lost 5 bases and J lost 5 bases. The CDR3 is 14 amino acids. CDR3 amino acids: CASSLGLARDTQYF. In nucleotides, the CDR3 is TGTGCCAGCAGTCTTGGACTAGCGAGAGATACGCAGTATTTT.

The V call is TRBV5-8, the J call TRBJ2-5; 12 bases are a match to TRBD1. The CDR3 contains 17 residues. The V gene end was trimmed by 0 bases and the J gene end by 0 bases; junction bases not matched to a gene: 3. Germline lookup yields CDR1 SGHTS and CDR2 YDEGEE. CDR3 in amino acids: CASSLDGTGGYQETQYF. The CDR3 nucleotides are TGTGCCAGCAGCTTGGATGGGACAGGGGGCTACCAAGAGACCCAGTACTTC.